The 20 T cell receptor beta chains in this list originate from one sample, sequenced in a study of Tregs in tolerant kidney transplant recipients. Using immunoSEQ multiplex PCR, the repertoire was profiled, and TCRdb retains in-frame clones only, with some absent. The sample carries 50,000 or so clones, roughly nine tenths recorded once. Mixed chimerism was transient after nonmyeloablative marrow transplants from related graft donors. Sample: CD8+ T cells from blood (PBMCs), taken 24 months after the transplant. These receptors were taken from a human patient who received a combined kidney and bone marrow transplant. The T cells may partly be graft donor cells.

The chain carries TRBV11-2 and TRBJ2-1; D gene unclear. The CDR3 totals 13 residues. CDR1 SGHAT and CDR2 FQNNGV come from the germline V gene. V shed 7 bases and J shed 6 bases, with 13 bases lying between them. The CDR3 DNA follows: TGTGCCAGCACCCTCCTTAGTATCAATGAGCAGTTCTTC. Translating gives CASTLLSINEQFF.

This chain links TRBV5-8 with TRBJ2-4; the D gene is possibly TRBD1 (7 bases). Germline CDR1 and CDR2: SGHTS and YDEGEE. This CDR3 has 18 amino acids. Trimming removed 0 bases from V and 2 bases from J, with 18 bases in between. The CDR3 nucleotides are TGTGCCAGCAGCTTGGCCTGGCAGGGGGGTGAAACCAAAAACATTCAGTACTTC. Its translation: CASSLAWQGGETKNIQYF.

This chain uses TRBV19 with TRBJ2-5; 8 bases align to TRBD1. There are 15 residues in the CDR3. The ends lost 3 bases at V and 5 bases at J; junction bases unmatched: 8. Germline values: CDR1 LNHDA, CDR2 SQIVND (reference sequence). CDR3 sequence reads: CASSIYQGAGETQYF. The CDR3 DNA reads TGTGCCAGTAGTATTTATCAGGGGGCAGGGGAGACCCAGTACTTC.

The V and J genes are TRBV10-1 and TRBJ2-7; 9 bases line up with TRBD1. Germline CDR1 reads WNHNN; CDR2 reads SYGVQD (reference sequence). V lost 0 bases to trimming and J lost 5 bases; unmatched junction nucleotides: 5. The CDR3 runs to 15 residues. The chain's CDR3 is CASSESTQGANEQYF. CDR3 in DNA: TGCGCCAGCAGTGAGTCGACACAGGGGGCCAACGAGCAGTACTTC.

V and J are TRBV4-1 and TRBJ2-7, with 13 nucleotides matching TRBD2. The CDR3 is made up of 18 amino acids. Unmatched junction bases numbered 12, after V lost 4 bases and J lost 3 bases. Germline values: CDR1 MGHRA, CDR2 YSYEKL. CDR3 sequence: CASSPPPLTSGGNYEQYF. The CDR3 DNA sequence: TGCGCCAGCAGCCCCCCCCCTTTGACTAGCGGGGGGAACTACGAGCAGTACTTC.

V gene TRBV29-1 combines with J gene TRBJ2-1; D is perhaps TRBD2 (6 bases). V gave up 5 bases and J gave up 10 bases, with 15 bases separating them. The CDR3 runs 12 residues. Germline assignment: CDR1 SQVTM and CDR2 ANQGSEA. The CDR3 protein is CSVPILAPEQFF. CDR3 DNA: TGCAGCGTTCCAATACTAGCTCCGGAGCAGTTCTTC.

The J gene is TRBJ1-2, the V gene TRBV29-1; 7 nucleotides agree with TRBD1. Trimming removed 4 bases from V and 5 bases from J; junction bases left unmatched: 7. Germline CDR1 is SQVTM and CDR2 is ANQGSEA. The CDR3 contains 13 residues. This chain's CDR3 is CSVGQGGRYGYTF. In nucleotides, the CDR3 is TGCAGCGTTGGACAGGGTGGGCGATATGGCTACACCTTC.

This chain uses TRBV5-4 with TRBJ2-2; D is perhaps TRBD2 (5 bases). V lost 2 bases to trimming and J lost 3 bases, with 8 bases between them. Germline V lookup: CDR1 SGHNT, CDR2 YYREEE (reference sequence). CDR3 size: 14 residues. The CDR3 bases are TGTGCCAGCAGCTTATGGGGAGACACCGGGGAGCTGTTTTTT. Its translation: CASSLWGDTGELFF. Drawing the rest from reference TRBV5-4 and TRBJ2-2, the complete variable domain is ETGVTQSPTHLIKTRGQQVTLRCSSQSGHNTVSWYQQALGQGPQFIFQYYREEENGRGNFPPRFSGLQFPNYSSELNVNALELDDSALYLCASSLWGDTGELFFGEGSRLTVL.

The rearrangement uses TRBV9 and TRBJ2-7, with 11 positions matching TRBD2. The CDR3 has 17 residues. The junction had 10 bases not matched to a gene; V was cut back by 5 bases and J by 0 bases. Germline V gene data show CDR1 as SGDLS and CDR2 as YYNGEE. The CDR3 sequence: CASSAGLAEYSSYEQYF. The CDR3 coding sequence is TGTGCCAGCAGTGCGGGACTAGCGGAATATAGCTCCTACGAGCAGTACTTC.

V is TRBV15 and J is TRBJ2-3; TRBD2 matches at 11 bases. With V trimmed by 3 bases and J by 5 bases, 7 bases remained unmatched. Germline values: CDR1 LNHNV, CDR2 YYDKDF (reference sequence). This CDR3 contains 16 residues. This chain's CDR3 is CATSRVAGGLGDTQYF. The CDR3 bases are TGTGCCACCAGCAGGGTAGCGGGGGGGCTTGGAGATACGCAGTATTTT.

The chain uses TRBV6-6 and TRBJ1-2; 9 positions match TRBD1. CDR1 and CDR2 (germline): MNHNY, SVGAGI (reference sequence). After removal of 4 bases from V and 3 bases from J, the junction contained 9 bases not matched to a gene. The CDR3 runs 16 residues. CDR3 in DNA: TGTGCCAGCAGTTTCGAGGACAGGGGATTTTACTATGGCTACACCTTC. Translation gives CASSFEDRGFYYGYTF.

The chain combines TRBV30 with TRBJ1-1, with 9 positions matching TRBD1. The germline gives CDR1 GTSNPN, CDR2 SVGIG (reference sequence). This CDR3 has 13 amino acids. V lost 0 bases and J lost 7; bases outside the gene matches: 3. CDR3 loop: CAWSVDRGLEAFF. CDR3 nucleotide sequence: TGTGCCTGGAGTGTGGACAGGGGTCTTGAAGCTTTCTTT.

This rearrangement joins TRBV27 to TRBJ2-1, with 12 bases lining up with TRBD2. Germline V lookup: CDR1 MNHEY, CDR2 SMNVEV (reference sequence). J lost 8 bases, V lost 4 bases, and 6 bases had no gene match. The CDR3 is 15 residues long. The CDR3 region is CASSSRLAGVYEQFF. CDR3 coding DNA: TGTGCCAGCAGTTCGAGACTAGCGGGAGTCTATGAGCAGTTCTTC.

The genes are TRBV11-2 and TRBJ2-1, with 7 bases lining up with TRBD2. Germline-derived CDR1 and CDR2 are SGHAT and FQNNGV. The CDR3 covers 14 residues. J gave up 6 bases and V 5 bases, and 7 bases lay outside the gene matches. Here the CDR3 DNA reads TGTGCCAGCAGCAATGCGGGAGACGGCAATGAGCAGTTCTTC. This sequence encodes CASSNAGDGNEQFF.

CDR3 nucleotide sequence: TGCGCCAGCACGAGGACAGGGGTTGGAAACACCATATATTTT. It specifies CASTRTGVGNTIYF. V gene TRBV10-1 combines with J gene TRBJ1-3; 9 nucleotides agree with TRBD1. Per germline, CDR1 WNHNN and CDR2 SYGVQD (reference sequence). Trimming took 7 bases from V and 3 from J; bases not matched to a gene: 4. CDR3 length equals 14 residues.

The chain employs TRBV7-9 and TRBJ2-1; TRBD2 agrees at 8 bases. V lost 4 bases to trimming and J lost 2 bases; unmatched junction nucleotides: 7. There are 16 residues in the CDR3. Germline values: CDR1 SEHNR, CDR2 FQNEAQ (reference sequence). The CDR3 is CASSSLPAGAYNEQFF. CDR3 DNA: TGTGCCAGCAGCTCGCTTCCAGCGGGGGCCTACAATGAGCAGTTCTTC.

This chain connects TRBV9 to TRBJ2-1; D uncertain. Germline V gives CDR1 SGDLS, CDR2 YYNGEE. The CDR3 is made up of 13 amino acids. Trimming left V 2 bases short and J 9 bases short, with 12 bases between. CDR3 sequence reads: CASSVSFSGEQFF. For the CDR3, the DNA is TGTGCCAGCAGCGTCTCCTTCAGTGGTGAGCAGTTCTTC.

The V and J genes are TRBV4-3 and TRBJ2-1; a possible D gene is TRBD1 (7 bases). The CDR3 contains 17 residues. V was cut by 5 bases and J by 6 bases, with 23 bases left in between. Germline V gene sequence: CDR1 LGHNA, CDR2 YSLEER. The CDR3 region has the DNA TGCGCCAGCAGCGGGGGGAACAGGGGCCGCGGGTTCAATGAGCAGTTCTTC. Translating gives CASSGGNRGRGFNEQFF.

The rearrangement links TRBV28 to TRBJ2-2, with 10 positions matching TRBD1. The germline V gene encodes CDR1 MDHEN and CDR2 SYDVKM. CDR3 size: 17 residues. V shed 2 bases and J 1 base; nucleotides not matched to a gene: 4. In nucleotides, the CDR3 is TGTGCCAGCAGTTTAAGGAGGGACAGGGGGAACACCGGGGAGCTGTTTTTT. As protein: CASSLRRDRGNTGELFF.

DNA of the CDR3: TGTGCCAGCAGCCCTCGGACAGGGGGCCTCGAGCAGTACTTC. It codes for CASSPRTGGLEQYF. V is TRBV7-6 and J is TRBJ2-7; 11 nucleotides match TRBD1. J was trimmed by 6 bases and V by 5 bases; bases with no gene match: 6. The CDR3 spans 14 residues. Germline lookup yields CDR1 SGHVS and CDR2 FNYEAQ.